This T cell receptor (beta chain) was observed in a study of blood T cell repertoires in COVID-19. About the research overall: The United States, Italy and Spain were the sources of the acute and convalescent COVID-19 samples. Sources were T cells, B-cell-depleted T cells, or PBMCs; the material itself was cDNA or gDNA.

The CDR3 spans 15 residues. V was cut by 5 bases and J by 0 bases, with 11 bases left in between. CDR1 is SGHAT and CDR2 is FQNNGV in the germline V gene. Authors' processing steps: Amplified reference gene primers provided the basis for estimating nucleated cell counts. Here immunoSEQ multiplex PCR was the method, and the copy in TCRdb shows in-frame clones only, minus some. V, J and clone size were drawn from that table, and D and trimming were deduced from the DNA. This sample yields about 200,000 clones, of which over 75% are seen a single time; around 2.5% belongs to the top ten. The Seattle site enrolled patients during active infection and followed them longitudinally.

The chain combines TRBV11-2 with TRBJ1-5; tentative D call: TRBD1 (5 bases). The source is a woman in her 70s with COVID-19, enrolled during active disease. The sample taken for sequencing was peripheral blood. DNA of the CDR3: TGTGCCAGCAGCATGGGACTGAATAGCAATCAGCCCCAGCATTTT. As protein: CASSMGLNSNQPQHF.